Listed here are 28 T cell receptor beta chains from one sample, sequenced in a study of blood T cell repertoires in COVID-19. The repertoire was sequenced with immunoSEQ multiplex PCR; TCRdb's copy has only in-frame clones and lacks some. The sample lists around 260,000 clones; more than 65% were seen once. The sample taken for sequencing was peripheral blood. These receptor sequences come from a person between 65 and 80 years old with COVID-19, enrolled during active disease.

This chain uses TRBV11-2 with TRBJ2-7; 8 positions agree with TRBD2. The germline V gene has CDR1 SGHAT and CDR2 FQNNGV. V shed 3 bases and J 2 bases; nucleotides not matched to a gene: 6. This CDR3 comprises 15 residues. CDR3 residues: CASSFGGGLPYEQYF. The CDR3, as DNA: TGTGCCAGCAGCTTTGGCGGGGGGCTCCCCTACGAGCAGTACTTC.

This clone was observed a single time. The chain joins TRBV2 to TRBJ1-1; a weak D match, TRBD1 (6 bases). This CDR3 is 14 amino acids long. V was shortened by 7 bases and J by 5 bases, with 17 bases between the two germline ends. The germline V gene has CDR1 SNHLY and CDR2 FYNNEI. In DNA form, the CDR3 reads TGTGCCAGCAACAGGGAAGAGAGCGGAACTGAAGCTTTCTTT. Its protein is CASNREESGTEAFF.

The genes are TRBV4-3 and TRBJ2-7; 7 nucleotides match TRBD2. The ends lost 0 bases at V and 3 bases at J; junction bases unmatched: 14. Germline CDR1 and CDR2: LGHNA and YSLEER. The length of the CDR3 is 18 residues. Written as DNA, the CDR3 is TGCGCCAGCAGCCAAGACCTAGGTGGGGTCGGCGGGAGCTACGAGCAGTACTTC. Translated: CASSQDLGGVGGSYEQYF.

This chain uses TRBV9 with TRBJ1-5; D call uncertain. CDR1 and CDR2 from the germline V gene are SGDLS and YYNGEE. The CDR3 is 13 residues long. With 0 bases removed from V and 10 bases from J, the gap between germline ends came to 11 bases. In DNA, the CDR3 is TGTGCCAGCAGCGTAGAGGAGGGTAGTCCCCAGCATTTT. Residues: CASSVEEGSPQHF.

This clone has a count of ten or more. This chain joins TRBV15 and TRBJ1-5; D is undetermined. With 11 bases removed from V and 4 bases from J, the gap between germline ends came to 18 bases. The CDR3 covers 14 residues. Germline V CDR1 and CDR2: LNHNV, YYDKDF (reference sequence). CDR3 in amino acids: CADREALGNQPQHF. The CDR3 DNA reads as TGTGCCGACCGGGAGGCTCTTGGGAATCAGCCCCAGCATTTT.

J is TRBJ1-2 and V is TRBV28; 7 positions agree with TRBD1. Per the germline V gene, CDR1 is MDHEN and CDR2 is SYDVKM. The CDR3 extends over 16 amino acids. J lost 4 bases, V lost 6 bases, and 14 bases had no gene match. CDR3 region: CASSPGGGQRVYGYTF. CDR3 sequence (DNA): TGTGCCAGCAGCCCCGGGGGGGGACAGAGAGTCTATGGCTACACCTTC.

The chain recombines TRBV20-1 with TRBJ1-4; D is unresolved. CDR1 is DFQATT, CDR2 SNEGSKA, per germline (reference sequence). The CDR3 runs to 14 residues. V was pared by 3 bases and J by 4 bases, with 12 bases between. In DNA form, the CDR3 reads TGCAGTGCTAGTCAAGCGAGCCTTAATGAAAAACTGTTTTTT. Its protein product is CSASQASLNEKLFF.

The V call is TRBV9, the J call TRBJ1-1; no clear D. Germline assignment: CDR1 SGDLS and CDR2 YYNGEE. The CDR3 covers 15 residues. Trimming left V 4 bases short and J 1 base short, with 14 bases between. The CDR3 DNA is TGTGCCAGCAGCTCCACGACATCCTCGAACACTGAAGCTTTCTTT. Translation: CASSSTTSSNTEAFF.

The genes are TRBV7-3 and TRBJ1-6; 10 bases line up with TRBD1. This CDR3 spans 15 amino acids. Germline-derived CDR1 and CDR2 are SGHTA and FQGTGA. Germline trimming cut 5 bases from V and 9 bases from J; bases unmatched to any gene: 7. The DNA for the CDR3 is TGTGCCAGCAGCCTGGGGACAGGGGCCCGTTCACCCCTCCACTTT. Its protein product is CASSLGTGARSPLHF.

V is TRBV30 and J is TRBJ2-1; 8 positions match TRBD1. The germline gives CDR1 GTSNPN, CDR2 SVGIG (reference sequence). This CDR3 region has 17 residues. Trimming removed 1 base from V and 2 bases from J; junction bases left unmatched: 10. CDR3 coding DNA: TGTGCCTGGAGTGAGGGGACAGGCCGAACCCCCTACAATGAGCAGTTCTTC. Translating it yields CAWSEGTGRTPYNEQFF.

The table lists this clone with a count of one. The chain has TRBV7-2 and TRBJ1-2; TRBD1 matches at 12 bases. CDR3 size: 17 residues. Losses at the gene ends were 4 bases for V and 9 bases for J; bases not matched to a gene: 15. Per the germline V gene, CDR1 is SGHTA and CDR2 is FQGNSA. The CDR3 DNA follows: TGTGCCAGCAGCTCTGGGACAGGGGGCCCAACCGACTTGAGCTACACCTTC. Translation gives CASSSGTGGPTDLSYTF.

Here the CDR3 reads CAISGVPSQINEQFF. In nucleotides, the CDR3 is TGTGCCATCAGTGGAGTTCCCTCACAGATCAATGAGCAGTTCTTC. V and J are TRBV10-3 and TRBJ2-1; D gene unclear. Trimming removed 4 bases from V and 6 bases from J, with 16 bases in between. CDR1 is ENHRY, CDR2 SYGVKD, per germline. The CDR3 sequence is 15 residues long.

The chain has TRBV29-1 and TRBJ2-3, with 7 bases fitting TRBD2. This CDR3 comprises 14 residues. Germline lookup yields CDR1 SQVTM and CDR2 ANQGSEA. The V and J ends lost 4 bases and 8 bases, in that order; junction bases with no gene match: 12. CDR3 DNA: TGCAGCGTTGGAAGTCTAGCGGCACTTGGTACGCAGTATTTT. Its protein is CSVGSLAALGTQYF.

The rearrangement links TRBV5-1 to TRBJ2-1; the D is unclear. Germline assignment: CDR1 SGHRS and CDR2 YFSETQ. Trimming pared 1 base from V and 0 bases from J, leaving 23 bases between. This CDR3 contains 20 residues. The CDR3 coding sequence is TGCGCCAGCAGCTTGCGCCGAGGCGGTACCGAAAAGAGCTCCTACAATGAGCAGTTCTTC. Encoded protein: CASSLRRGGTEKSSYNEQFF. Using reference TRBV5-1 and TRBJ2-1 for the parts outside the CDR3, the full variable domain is KAGVTQTPRYLIKTRGQQVTLSCSPISGHRSVSWYQQTPGQGLQFLFEYFSETQRNKGNFPGRFSGRQFSNSRSEMNVSTLELGDSALYLCASSLRRGGTEKSSYNEQFFGPGTRLTVL.

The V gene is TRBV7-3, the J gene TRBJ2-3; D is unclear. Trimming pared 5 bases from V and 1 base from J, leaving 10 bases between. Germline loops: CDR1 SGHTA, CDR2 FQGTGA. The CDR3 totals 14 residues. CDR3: CASSRRAGTDTQYF. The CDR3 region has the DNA TGTGCCAGCAGCCGCCGAGCTGGCACAGATACGCAGTATTTT.

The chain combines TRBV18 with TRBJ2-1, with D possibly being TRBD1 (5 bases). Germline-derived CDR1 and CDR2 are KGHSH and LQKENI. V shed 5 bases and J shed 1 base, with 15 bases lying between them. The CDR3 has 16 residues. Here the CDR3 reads CASSSLQGNSYNEQFF. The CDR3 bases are TGTGCCAGCTCAAGCCTCCAGGGTAATTCCTACAATGAGCAGTTCTTC.

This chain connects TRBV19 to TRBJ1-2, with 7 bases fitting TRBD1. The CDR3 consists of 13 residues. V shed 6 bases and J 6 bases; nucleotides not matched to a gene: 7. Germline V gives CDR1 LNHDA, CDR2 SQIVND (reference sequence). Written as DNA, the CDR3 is TGTGCCAGTAGGGGTACAGGGGAGGATGGCTACACCTTC. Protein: CASRGTGEDGYTF.

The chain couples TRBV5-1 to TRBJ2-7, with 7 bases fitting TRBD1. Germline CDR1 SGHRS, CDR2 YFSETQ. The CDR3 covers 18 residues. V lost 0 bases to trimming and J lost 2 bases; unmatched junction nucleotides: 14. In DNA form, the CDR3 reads TGCGCCAGCAGCTTGGCCAGCCCCCATCCCGGGACAGCCTACGAGCAGTACTTC. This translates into CASSLASPHPGTAYEQYF.

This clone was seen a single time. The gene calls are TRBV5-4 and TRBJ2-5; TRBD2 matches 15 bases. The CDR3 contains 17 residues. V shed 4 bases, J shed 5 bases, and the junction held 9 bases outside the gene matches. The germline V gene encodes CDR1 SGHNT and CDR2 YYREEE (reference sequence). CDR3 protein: CASSLGLAGGLGETQYF. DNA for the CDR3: TGTGCCAGCAGCCTAGGACTAGCGGGAGGGCTAGGGGAGACCCAGTACTTC.

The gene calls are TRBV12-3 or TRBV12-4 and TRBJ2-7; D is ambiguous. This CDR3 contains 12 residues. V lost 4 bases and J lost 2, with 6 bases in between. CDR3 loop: CASSSRTYEQYF. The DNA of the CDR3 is TGTGCCAGCAGTTCGAGGACCTACGAGCAGTACTTC.

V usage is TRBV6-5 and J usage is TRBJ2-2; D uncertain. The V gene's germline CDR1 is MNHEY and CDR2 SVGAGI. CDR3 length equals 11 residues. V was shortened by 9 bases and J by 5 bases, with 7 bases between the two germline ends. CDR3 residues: CASHSTGELFF. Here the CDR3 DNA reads TGTGCCAGTCACTCGACCGGGGAGCTGTTTTTT.

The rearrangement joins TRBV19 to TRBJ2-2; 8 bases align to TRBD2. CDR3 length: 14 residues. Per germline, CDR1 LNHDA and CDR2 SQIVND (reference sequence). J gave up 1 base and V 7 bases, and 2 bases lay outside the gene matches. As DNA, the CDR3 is TGTGCCAGTAAACTAGCGGAGAACACCGGGGAGCTGTTTTTT. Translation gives CASKLAENTGELFF.

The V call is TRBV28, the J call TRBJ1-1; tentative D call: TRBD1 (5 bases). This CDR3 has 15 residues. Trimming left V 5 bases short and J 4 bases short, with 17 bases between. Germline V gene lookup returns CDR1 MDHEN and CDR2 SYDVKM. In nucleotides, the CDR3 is TGTGCCAGCAGTACCCGGTGGGGGGTTGCCACTGAAGCTTTCTTT. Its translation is CASSTRWGVATEAFF.

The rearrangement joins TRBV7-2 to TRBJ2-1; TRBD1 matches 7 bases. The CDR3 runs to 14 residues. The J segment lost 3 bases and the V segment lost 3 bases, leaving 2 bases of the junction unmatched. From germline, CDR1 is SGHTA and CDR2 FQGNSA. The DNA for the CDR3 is TGTGCCAGCAGCTTCCGGGACAGCTACAATGAGCAGTTCTTC. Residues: CASSFRDSYNEQFF.

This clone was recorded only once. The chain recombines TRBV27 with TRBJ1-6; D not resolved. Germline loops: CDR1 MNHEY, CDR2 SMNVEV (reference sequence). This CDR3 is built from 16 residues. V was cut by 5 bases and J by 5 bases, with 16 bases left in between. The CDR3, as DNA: TGTGCCAGCAGTCTTTCAAAGCCCCCTAATAATTCACCCCTCCACTTT. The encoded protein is CASSLSKPPNNSPLHF.

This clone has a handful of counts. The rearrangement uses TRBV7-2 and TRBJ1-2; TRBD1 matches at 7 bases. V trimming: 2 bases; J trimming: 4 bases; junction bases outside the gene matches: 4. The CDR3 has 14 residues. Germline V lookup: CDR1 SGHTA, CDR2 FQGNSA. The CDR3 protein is CASSLRGGSYGYTF. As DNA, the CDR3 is TGTGCCAGCAGCTTACGAGGGGGCAGCTATGGCTACACCTTC.

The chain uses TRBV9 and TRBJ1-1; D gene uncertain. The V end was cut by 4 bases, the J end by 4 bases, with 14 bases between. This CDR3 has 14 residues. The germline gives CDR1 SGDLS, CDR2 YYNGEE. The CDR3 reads CASSTWLDPTEAFF. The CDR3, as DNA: TGTGCCAGCAGCACCTGGTTAGATCCCACTGAAGCTTTCTTT.

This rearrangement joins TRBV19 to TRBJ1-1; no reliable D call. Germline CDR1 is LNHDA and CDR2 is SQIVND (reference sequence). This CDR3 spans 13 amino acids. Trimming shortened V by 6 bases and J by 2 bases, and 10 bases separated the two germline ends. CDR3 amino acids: CASRLSGNTEAFF. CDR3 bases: TGTGCCAGTAGATTGTCGGGAAACACTGAAGCTTTCTTT. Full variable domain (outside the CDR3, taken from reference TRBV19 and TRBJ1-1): DGGITQSPKYLFRKEGQNVTLSCEQNLNHDAMYWYRQDPGQGLRLIYYSQIVNDFQKGDIAEGYSVSREKKESFPLTVTSAQKNPTAFYLCASRLSGNTEAFFGQGTRLTVV.